One sample yielded the 13 T cell receptor beta chains listed below, sequenced in a study of blood T cells in healthy people across ages. The authors ran a second PCR of about 6 to 12 cycles using a sample-barcoded 5' primer and a J-beta primer mix. TCRdb redid the calling of the 5' RACE reads with MiXCR, one entry per CDR3 protein. The sample holds about 1,800,000 distinct CDR3 sequences; 28% are singletons and the top ten take roughly 8%. Specimen: blood. The receptor set was obtained from a woman younger than 45 in good health.

This clonotype was counted between two and nine times. V is TRBV12-3 or TRBV12-4 and J is TRBJ2-1; possible D gene TRBD1, 6 bases. CDR3 size: 15 residues. The V end lost 0 bases, the J end lost 4 bases, and 10 bases lay between the germline ends. For the CDR3, the DNA is TGTGCCAGCAGTTTAGCTCGGGACACATACAATGAGCAGTTCTTC. This translates into CASSLARDTYNEQFF.

The chain recombines TRBV4-1 with TRBJ1-1, with 9 bases lining up with TRBD1. V shed 4 bases, J shed 7 bases, and the junction held 7 bases outside the gene matches. The CDR3 length is 14 residues. The germline V gene has CDR1 MGHRA and CDR2 YSYEKL. CDR3 sequence reads: CASSRGQGGVEAFF. CDR3 in DNA: TGCGCCAGCAGCCGGGGACAGGGCGGGGTTGAAGCTTTCTTT.

On this clonotype itself: Since a much larger clone is just one base distant, this may be a read error. The J gene is TRBJ2-3, the V gene TRBV29-1; a possible D gene is TRBD2 (5 bases). V lost 7 bases and J 7 bases, leaving 15 bases between the germline ends. The CDR3 totals 12 residues. CDR1 and CDR2 from the germline V gene are SQVTM and ANQGSEA. The CDR3 reads CSAYTSFYTQYF. Here the CDR3 DNA reads TGCAGCGCCTACACTAGTTTCTATACGCAGTATTTT.

This clonotype was counted only a few times. The chain joins TRBV5-4 to TRBJ1-1, with 7 bases aligning to TRBD1. V dropped 2 bases and J dropped 0; count of bases not matched to a gene: 7. Germline CDR1 reads SGHNT; CDR2 reads YYREEE (reference sequence). The CDR3 contains 16 residues. CDR3 DNA sequence: TGTGCCAGCAGCTTTGGGGGACAGAAGATGAACACTGAAGCTTTCTTT. This gives the protein CASSFGGQKMNTEAFF. The whole variable domain, filled in from reference TRBV5-4 and TRBJ1-1, reads ETGVTQSPTHLIKTRGQQVTLRCSSQSGHNTVSWYQQALGQGPQFIFQYYREEENGRGNFPPRFSGLQFPNYSSELNVNALELDDSALYLCASSFGGQKMNTEAFFGQGTRLTVV.

The CDR3 bases are TGTGCCAGCAGCCCGTTGGGCCAGCCCCTAGAGACCCAGTACTTC. Translation gives CASSPLGQPLETQYF. The chain uses TRBV5-5 and TRBJ2-5; D unclear. The CDR3 length is 15 residues. Deletions cut 4 bases from V and 4 bases from J, with 17 bases between. Germline V lookup: CDR1 SGHKS, CDR2 YYEKEE (reference sequence).

In its sample, this clonotype was seen a few times. This rearrangement joins TRBV12-3 or TRBV12-4 to TRBJ1-4; 9 nucleotides agree with TRBD1. Trimming at V came to 4 bases and at J to 7 bases, leaving 7 bases not matched to a gene. The CDR3 spans 15 residues. The CDR3 coding sequence is TGTGCCAGCAGTTCTCTGGACAGGGGAAGTGAAAAACTGTTTTTT. Translated: CASSSLDRGSEKLFF.

The chain carries TRBV5-1 and TRBJ2-3; 9 bases agree with TRBD2. The CDR3 has 17 amino acids. With V trimmed by 1 base and J by 3 bases, 9 bases remained unmatched. The V gene's germline CDR1 is SGHRS and CDR2 YFSETQ. CDR3 sequence (DNA): TGCGCCAGCAGCTTGCCTCCGAGCGGGGGGACGACAGATACGCAGTATTTT. Translated, it gives CASSLPPSGGTTDTQYF. Full variable domain (outside the CDR3, taken from reference TRBV5-1 and TRBJ2-3): KAGVTQTPRYLIKTRGQQVTLSCSPISGHRSVSWYQQTPGQGLQFLFEYFSETQRNKGNFPGRFSGRQFSNSRSEMNVSTLELGDSALYLCASSLPPSGGTTDTQYFGPGTRLTVL.

Of note for this clonotype: A much more abundant neighbour one base away suggests this may be a read error. The chain employs TRBV7-9 and TRBJ1-2; the D gene is possibly TRBD1 (5 bases). The CDR3 extends over 13 amino acids. CDR1 and CDR2 from the germline V gene are SEHNR and FQNEAQ (reference sequence). Here the CDR3 reads CSSSSTVHYGYTF. As DNA, the CDR3 is TGTTCCAGCAGCTCGACAGTACACTATGGCTACACCTTC.

This clonotype was counted at least ten times. The chain has TRBV2 and TRBJ1-1; tentative D call: TRBD1 (5 bases). The CDR3 contains 13 residues. Per germline, CDR1 SNHLY and CDR2 FYNNEI. V lost 7 bases, J lost 2 bases, and 11 bases lay in between. This chain's CDR3 is CASTWGGNTEAFF. CDR3 bases: TGTGCCAGCACCTGGGGGGGAAACACTGAAGCTTTCTTT.

This clonotype was detected once. Just one base apart from a much larger clone, this may be a read error. The rearrangement joins TRBV20-1 to TRBJ2-7; possibly TRBD1 for D (6 bases). CDR3 size: 13 residues. Germline loops: CDR1 DFQATT, CDR2 SNEGSKA (reference sequence). Trimming pared 3 bases from V and 10 bases from J, leaving 19 bases between. The DNA of the CDR3 is TGCAGTGCTAGCATGGGGGCCCAAGAGGCCCAGTACTTC. Protein product: CSASMGAQEAQYF.

The CDR3 loop is CASRSGRMRNSPLHF. The DNA of the CDR3 is TGTGCCAGCAGGAGTGGAAGGATGAGGAATTCACCCCTCCACTTT. This chain links TRBV6-1 with TRBJ1-6; D remains unclear. Germline V gene sequence: CDR1 MNHNS, CDR2 SASEGT. V was trimmed by 6 bases and J by 7 bases, leaving 16 bases between them. The CDR3 consists of 15 residues.

This clonotype was found a few times. The chain is built from TRBV3-1 and TRBJ1-4, with no clear D. The CDR3 extends over 15 amino acids. From germline, CDR1 is LGHDT and CDR2 YNNKEL (reference sequence). The V and J ends lost 0 bases and 4 bases respectively, with 9 bases between them. The CDR3 is CASSQDWYYNEKLFF. CDR3 coding DNA: TGTGCCAGCAGCCAAGACTGGTATTATAATGAAAAACTGTTTTTT.

The chain couples TRBV20-1 to TRBJ2-4, with 9 bases identical to TRBD2. Germline values: CDR1 DFQATT, CDR2 SNEGSKA (reference sequence). V was pared by 1 base and J by 13 bases, with 17 bases of the junction left unmatched. CDR3 size: 16 residues. CDR3 coding DNA: TGCAGTGCTAGAGTCTTAGCGGGGGCGAACTACAATGAGCAGTACTTC. Translation gives CSARVLAGANYNEQYF.